This T cell receptor (beta chain) originates from a study of CD8+ T cells in alopecia areata. General study results and limits: Sequencing of scalp samples also includes resident alphabeta T cells from normal skin. It was less clear whether patients shared TCRs than it was in mice, possibly because of HLA.

Sequencing templates came from extracted RNA that was reverse transcribed into cDNA. The assay was immunoSEQ multiplex PCR, and TCRdb's table has in-frame clones only and misses some. Of tens of thousands of clones in the sample, roughly 51% were seen once. From PBMCs, CD4+ and CD8+ T cells were sorted. Between the trimmed V and J ends, which lost 4 bases and 1 base, there was a span of 8 bases. The CDR3 totals 14 residues. CDR1 and CDR2 (germline): LNHDA, SQIVND (reference sequence). As concerns this clone: Its antigen is currently unknown.

Sequencing was carried out using NKG2D-high CD8+ T cells sorted from blood. The rearrangement uses TRBV19 and TRBJ2-1; no reliable D call. This receptor was identified in a human donor with alopecia areata. The CDR3 spells CASSSGTSYNEQFF. CDR3 nucleotide sequence: TGTGCCAGTAGTAGCGGTACATCCTACAATGAGCAGTTCTTC.